This T cell receptor (beta chain) was found in a study of blood T cell repertoires in COVID-19. Study in general: COVID-19 samples from acute and convalescent phases originated in the United States, Italy and Spain.

A few counts support this clone. Before they entered the study, exposed participants had met a COVID-19 case within 2 weeks. The CDR3 is made up of 13 amino acids. The J segment lost 8 bases and the V segment lost 0 bases, leaving 3 bases of the junction unmatched. Germline CDR1 SGHTA, CDR2 FQGTGA. Per the original methods: Amplification from reference gene primers served as the basis for estimated nucleated cell counts. Here immunoSEQ multiplex PCR was the method, and the copy in TCRdb shows in-frame clones only, minus some. The DNA was the basis for D and trimming; V, J and clone size are from that table. In the table there are 300,000 to 350,000 clones, 90% of which are singletons.

The material sequenced was PBMCs or T cells enriched from blood (not recorded which). The source of this sequence is a woman in her 30s who had been exposed to COVID-19. V gene TRBV7-3 combines with J gene TRBJ1-1; 7 positions match TRBD1. The CDR3 is CASSLTPGQEAFF. The CDR3, as DNA: TGTGCCAGCAGCTTAACCCCGGGACAGGAAGCTTTCTTT.